Here is one T cell receptor beta chain with its context. Its antigen is currently unknown. Generation of TCR cDNA used 5'RACE template switching (which added a universal primer site and UMIs). TCRdb reprocessed the 5' RACE reads via MiXCR and lists one record per CDR3 protein. Of 300,000 to 400,000 distinct CDR3 sequences listed, 8.7% were seen once; the top ten hold about a sixth. These data originate in a study of T cells after yellow fever vaccination. Study information: The SMART-Seq v4 Ultra Low Input method served to prepare the low-cell-number fractions. Notes on the study in general: Abundant clonotypes from the bulk population could get into FACS-sorted repertoires as contaminants. Boosting was followed by the reappearance of most primary-vaccination clones (around 95% CD4, about 88% CD8).

CDR1 and CDR2 (germline): MNHNS, SASEGT. Trimming left V 5 bases short and J 5 bases short, with 24 bases between. CDR3 size: 18 residues. The material sequenced was PBMCs, taken on the day of the first yellow fever vaccination. The chain joins TRBV6-1 to TRBJ2-2; TRBD1 is a possible D gene (6 bases). This clonotype was sampled from a man between 18 and 35 years old who received the YFV17D yellow fever vaccine. The CDR3 region is CASSPRHRANGATGELFF. The DNA for the CDR3 is TGTGCCAGCAGTCCGCGTCACAGGGCAAATGGAGCGACCGGGGAGCTGTTTTTT.